This T cell receptor (beta chain) appears in the sequencing data of a study of blood T cell repertoires in COVID-19. Background on the study: Samples came from the United States, Italy and Spain, spanning acute and convalescent COVID-19. PBMCs, B-cell-depleted T cells, or T cells were the source of the cDNA or gDNA that made up the material.

Libraries were prepared by immunoSEQ multiplex PCR; TCRdb keeps only in-frame clonotypes and omits some of them. The sample has 70,000 to 100,000 clones; approximately 82% are singletons. This clone was counted a single time. The CDR3 length is 17 residues. Germline V gene data show CDR1 as SGHVS and CDR2 as FQNEAQ. Trimming removed 1 base from V and 5 bases from J; junction bases left unmatched: 11. The sample comprised peripheral blood. The clonotype comes from a man between 45 and 60 years old with active or convalescent COVID-19. The chain employs TRBV7-8 and TRBJ2-3; 8 bases fit TRBD2. For the CDR3, the DNA is TGTGCCAGCAGCTTAGACGGAGCGGGGGTACTAGGAGATACGCAGTATTTT. Translating gives CASSLDGAGVLGDTQYF.